This is a list of T cell receptor beta chains from one sample in a study of OX40 agonist ivuxolimab in advanced cancers. Using immunoSEQ multiplex PCR, the repertoire was profiled, and TCRdb retains in-frame clones only, with some absent. The sample shows around 20,000 clones, 65% to 80% of them seen only once. Here the sequenced sample was CD4+ or CD8+ T cells sorted from blood, taken in a trial of the OX40 agonist ivuxolimab. The source is an adult with an advanced solid tumor such as melanoma, head and neck, liver or kidney cancer. Both conserved end residues are part of each CDR3.

TRBJ2-7	TRBV7-9	CASSFHQGLYEQYF
TRBJ2-3	TRBV7-9	CASSLGVFTDTQYF
TRBJ2-7	TRBV28	CASSLRGEGVEQYF
TRBJ1-1	TRBV5-1	CASKGGNTEAFF
NA	TRBV30	CAWSGHDYEQYF
TRBJ1-2	TRBV7-2	CASSLKQGGDYGYTF
TRBJ2-5	TRBV4-1	CASSHGGYEGETQYF
TRBJ1-2	TRBV30	CAWSFDGDTNYGYTF
TRBJ1-3	TRBV5-4	CASSLAGTGNTIYF
TRBJ2-2	TRBV4-1	CASSQPGHNTGELFF
TRBJ2-5	TRBV27	CASSWDRGRQETQYF
TRBJ2-1	TRBV28	CASSDGLYNEQFF
TRBJ2-5	TRBV25-1	CASSPSGTFQETQYF
TRBJ2-3	TRBV19	CASSMQEFTDTQYF
TRBJ2-7	TRBV27	CASSSGTSGEYEQYF
TRBJ2-1	TRBV27	CASSLGNEQFF
TRBJ1-1	TRBV21-1	CASSSGQGERNTEAFF
TRBJ1-5	TRBV28	CASSFSPSGDQPQHF
TRBJ2-7	TRBV30	CAWTPEISYEQYF
TRBJ1-4	TRBV6-1	CAVERQGHGEKLFF
TRBJ2-7	TRBV11-2	CASSPYRGAYEQYF
TRBJ1-2	TRBV6-5	CASSSLDRGGGYTF
TRBJ2-1	TRBV6-5	CASSYRLTPNEQFF
TRBJ1-2	TRBV28	CASSQDRAGYTF
TRBJ2-7	TRBV19	CASSIGGYEQYF
TRBJ1-1	TRBV4-1	CASSQAHPREAFF
TRBJ2-1	TRBV4-3	CASSQGAGANAEQFF
TRBJ2-7	TRBV6-6	CASSHPGTGVDEQYF
TRBJ1-4	TRBV6-5	CASSQQGGNEKLFF
TRBJ2-7	TRBV5-4	CASSLDSQPMSSYEQYF
TRBJ2-7	TRBV7-9	CASSSDPAYEQYF
TRBJ2-1	TRBV5-1	CASSLGANNEQFF
TRBJ2-1	TRBV7-6	CASSLAKGRYNEQFF
TRBJ2-3	TRBV27	CASSLSVAGVADTQYF
TRBJ2-2	TRBV7-9	CASSLPVGANTGELFF